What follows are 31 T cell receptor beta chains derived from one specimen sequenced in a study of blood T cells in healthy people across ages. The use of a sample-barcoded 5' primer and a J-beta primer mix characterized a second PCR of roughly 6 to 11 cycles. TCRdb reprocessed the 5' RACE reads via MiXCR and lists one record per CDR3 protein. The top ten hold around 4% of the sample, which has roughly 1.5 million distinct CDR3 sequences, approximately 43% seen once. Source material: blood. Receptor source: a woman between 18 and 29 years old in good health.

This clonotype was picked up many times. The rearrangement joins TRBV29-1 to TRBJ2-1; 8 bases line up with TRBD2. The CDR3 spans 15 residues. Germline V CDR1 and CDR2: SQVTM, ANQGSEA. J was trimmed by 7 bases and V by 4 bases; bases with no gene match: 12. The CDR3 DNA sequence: TGCAGCGTTGGCGATATAGCGGGGTCTGTGAATGAGCAGTTCTTC. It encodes CSVGDIAGSVNEQFF.

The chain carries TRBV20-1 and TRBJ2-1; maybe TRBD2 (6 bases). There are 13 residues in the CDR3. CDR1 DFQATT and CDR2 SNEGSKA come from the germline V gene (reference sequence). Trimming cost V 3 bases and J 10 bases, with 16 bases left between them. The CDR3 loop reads CSASSRVAGEQFF. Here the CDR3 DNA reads TGCAGTGCTAGCAGCCGTGTCGCGGGAGAGCAGTTCTTC.

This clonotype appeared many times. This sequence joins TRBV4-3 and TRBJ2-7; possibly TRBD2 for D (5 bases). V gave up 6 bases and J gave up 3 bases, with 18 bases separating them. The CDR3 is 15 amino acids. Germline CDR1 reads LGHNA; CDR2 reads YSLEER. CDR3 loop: CASSFGVLKRYEQYF. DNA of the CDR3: TGCGCCAGCAGTTTCGGGGTCTTAAAACGCTACGAGCAGTACTTC.

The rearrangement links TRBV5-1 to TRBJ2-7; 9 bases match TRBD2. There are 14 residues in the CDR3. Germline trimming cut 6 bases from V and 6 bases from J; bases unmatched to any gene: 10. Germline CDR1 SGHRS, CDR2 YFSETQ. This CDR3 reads CASTPGLAFREQYF. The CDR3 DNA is TGCGCCAGCACCCCGGGACTAGCTTTCCGCGAGCAGTACTTC.

CDR3 amino acids: CSARVGNLWDEQFF. The DNA for the CDR3 is TGCAGTGCTAGAGTCGGTAACCTCTGGGATGAGCAGTTCTTC. This chain uses TRBV20-1 with TRBJ2-1; D is uncertain. V lost 1 base and J lost 8, with 15 bases in between. This CDR3 has 14 amino acids. Germline CDR1 is DFQATT and CDR2 is SNEGSKA (reference sequence).

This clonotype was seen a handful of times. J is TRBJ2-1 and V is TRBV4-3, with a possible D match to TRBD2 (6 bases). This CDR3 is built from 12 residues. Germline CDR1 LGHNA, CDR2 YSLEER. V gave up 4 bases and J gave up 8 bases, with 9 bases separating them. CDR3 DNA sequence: TGCGCCAGCAGCCCCTGGGGGGATGAGCAGTTCTTC. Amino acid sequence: CASSPWGDEQFF.

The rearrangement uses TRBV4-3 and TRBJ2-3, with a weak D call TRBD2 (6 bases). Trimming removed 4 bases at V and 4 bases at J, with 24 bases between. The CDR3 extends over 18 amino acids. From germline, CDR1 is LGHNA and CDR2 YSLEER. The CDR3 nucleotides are TGCGCCAGCAGCCGAGAACTCGGGACGGCCTCTAGCGCAGATACGCAGTATTTT. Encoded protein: CASSRELGTASSADTQYF.

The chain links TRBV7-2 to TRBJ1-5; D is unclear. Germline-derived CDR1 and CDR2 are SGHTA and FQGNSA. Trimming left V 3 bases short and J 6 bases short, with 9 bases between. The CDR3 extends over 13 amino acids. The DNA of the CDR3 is TGTGCCAGCAGCTTGGGGTCGCTTCAGCCCCAGCATTTT. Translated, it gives CASSLGSLQPQHF.

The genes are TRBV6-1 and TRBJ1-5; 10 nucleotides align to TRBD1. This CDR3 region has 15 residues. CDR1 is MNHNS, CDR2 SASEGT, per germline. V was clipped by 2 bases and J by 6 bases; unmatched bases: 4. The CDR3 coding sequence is TGTGCCAGCAGTGAAAGGGACAGGGGAAGTCAGCCCCAGCATTTT. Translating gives CASSERDRGSQPQHF.

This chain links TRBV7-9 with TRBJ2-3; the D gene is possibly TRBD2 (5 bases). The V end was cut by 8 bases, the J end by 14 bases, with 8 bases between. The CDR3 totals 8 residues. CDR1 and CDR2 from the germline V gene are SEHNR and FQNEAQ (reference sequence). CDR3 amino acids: CASVGLYF. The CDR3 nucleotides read TGTGCCAGCGTCGGACTGTATTTT.

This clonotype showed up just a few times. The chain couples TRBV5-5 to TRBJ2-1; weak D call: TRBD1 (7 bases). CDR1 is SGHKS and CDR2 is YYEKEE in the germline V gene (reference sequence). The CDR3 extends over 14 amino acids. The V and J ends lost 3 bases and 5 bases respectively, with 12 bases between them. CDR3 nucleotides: TGTGCCAGCAGCTGGCAGGGGGGAAACAATGAGCAGTTCTTC. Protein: CASSWQGGNNEQFF.

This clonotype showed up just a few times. In DNA form, the CDR3 reads TGCAGTGCTAGTCGACCGGAAGGCGCAACCCTCCACTTT. Protein: CSASRPEGATLHF. The rearrangement joins TRBV20-1 to TRBJ1-6, with D unclear. Germline CDR1 DFQATT, CDR2 SNEGSKA (reference sequence). Trimming took off 3 bases at V and 14 bases at J, with 17 bases between the two ends. CDR3 length: 13 amino acids.

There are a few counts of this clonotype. The chain's CDR3 is CASSPQVPQGLYEQYF. CDR3 DNA sequence: TGCGCCAGCAGCCCCCAAGTCCCACAGGGTCTCTACGAGCAGTACTTC. V and J are TRBV4-1 and TRBJ2-7; TRBD1 might be the D (6 bases). The CDR3 runs to 16 residues. The V gene's germline CDR1 is MGHRA and CDR2 YSYEKL. Deletions cut 4 bases from V and 3 bases from J, with 19 bases between.

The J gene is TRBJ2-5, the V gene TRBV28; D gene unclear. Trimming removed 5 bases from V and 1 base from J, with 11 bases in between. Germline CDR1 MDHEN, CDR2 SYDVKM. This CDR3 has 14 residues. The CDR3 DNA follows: TGTGCCAGCAGTCCTATAGACACCCAAGAGACCCAGTACTTC. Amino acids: CASSPIDTQETQYF.

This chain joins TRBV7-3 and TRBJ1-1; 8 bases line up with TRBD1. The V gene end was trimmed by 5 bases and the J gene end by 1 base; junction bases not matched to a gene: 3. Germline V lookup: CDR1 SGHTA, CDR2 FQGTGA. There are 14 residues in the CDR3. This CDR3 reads CASSAGQENTEAFF. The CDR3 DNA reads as TGTGCCAGCAGCGCGGGACAGGAGAACACTGAAGCTTTCTTT.

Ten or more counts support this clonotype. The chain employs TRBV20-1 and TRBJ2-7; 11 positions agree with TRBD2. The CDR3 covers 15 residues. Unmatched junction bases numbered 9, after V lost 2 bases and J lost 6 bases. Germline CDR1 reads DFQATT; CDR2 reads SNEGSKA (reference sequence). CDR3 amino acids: CSARSALAGVREQYF. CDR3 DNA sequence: TGCAGTGCTAGATCCGCACTAGCGGGAGTACGCGAGCAGTACTTC.

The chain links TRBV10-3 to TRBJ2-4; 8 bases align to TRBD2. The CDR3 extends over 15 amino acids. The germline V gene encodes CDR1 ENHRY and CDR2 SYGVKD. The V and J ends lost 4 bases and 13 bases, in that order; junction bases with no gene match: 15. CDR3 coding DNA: TGTGCCATCAGTGGGGGGCTCTCGGGGGGGACTGAGCAGTACTTC. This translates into CAISGGLSGGTEQYF.

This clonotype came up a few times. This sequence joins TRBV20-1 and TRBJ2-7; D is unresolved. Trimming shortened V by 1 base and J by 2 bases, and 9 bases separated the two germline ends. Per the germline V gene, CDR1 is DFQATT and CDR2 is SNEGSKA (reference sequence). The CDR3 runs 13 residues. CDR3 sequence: CSARGPGPYEQYF. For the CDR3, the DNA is TGCAGTGCTAGAGGACCGGGTCCCTACGAGCAGTACTTC.

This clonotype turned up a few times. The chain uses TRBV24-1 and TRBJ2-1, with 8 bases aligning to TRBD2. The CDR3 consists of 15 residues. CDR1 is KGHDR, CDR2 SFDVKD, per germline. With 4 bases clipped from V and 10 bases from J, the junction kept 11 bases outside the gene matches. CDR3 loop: CATSDPLGLAVEQFF. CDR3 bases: TGTGCCACCAGTGACCCGCTCGGACTAGCCGTAGAGCAGTTCTTC.

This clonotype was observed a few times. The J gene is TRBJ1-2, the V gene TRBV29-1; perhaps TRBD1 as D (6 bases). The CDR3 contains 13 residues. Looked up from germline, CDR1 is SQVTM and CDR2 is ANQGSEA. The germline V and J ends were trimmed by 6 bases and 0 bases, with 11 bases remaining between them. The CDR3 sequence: CSVTGITNYGYTF. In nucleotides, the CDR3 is TGCAGCGTCACAGGGATTACTAACTATGGCTACACCTTC.

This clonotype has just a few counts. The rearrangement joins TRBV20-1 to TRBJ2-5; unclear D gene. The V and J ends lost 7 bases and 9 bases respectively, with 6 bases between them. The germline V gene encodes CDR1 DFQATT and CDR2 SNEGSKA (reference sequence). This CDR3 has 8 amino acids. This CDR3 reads CSGGAQYF. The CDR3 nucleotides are TGCAGTGGAGGCGCCCAGTACTTC.

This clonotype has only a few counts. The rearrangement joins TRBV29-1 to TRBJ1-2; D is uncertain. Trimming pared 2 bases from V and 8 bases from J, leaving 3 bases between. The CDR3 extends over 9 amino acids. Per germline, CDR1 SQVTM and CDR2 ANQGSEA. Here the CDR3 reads CSVELGYTF. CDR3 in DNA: TGCAGCGTTGAATTGGGCTACACCTTC.

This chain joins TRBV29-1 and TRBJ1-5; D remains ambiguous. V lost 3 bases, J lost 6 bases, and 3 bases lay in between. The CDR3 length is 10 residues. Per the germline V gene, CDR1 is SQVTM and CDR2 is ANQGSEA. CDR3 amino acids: CSVEPQPQHF. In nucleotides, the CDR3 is TGCAGCGTTGAGCCTCAGCCCCAGCATTTT.

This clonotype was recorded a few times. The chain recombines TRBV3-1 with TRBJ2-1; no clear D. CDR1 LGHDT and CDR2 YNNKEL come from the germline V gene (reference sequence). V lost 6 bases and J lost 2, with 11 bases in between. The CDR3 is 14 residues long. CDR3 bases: TGTGCCAGCAGTGGGTATACAACCTACAATGAGCAGTTCTTC. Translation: CASSGYTTYNEQFF.

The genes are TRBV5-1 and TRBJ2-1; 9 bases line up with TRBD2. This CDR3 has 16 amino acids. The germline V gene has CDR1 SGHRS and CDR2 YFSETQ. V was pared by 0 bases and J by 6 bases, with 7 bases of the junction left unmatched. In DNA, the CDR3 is TGCGCCAGCAGCTTGGTAGGCGGGAGGGCCGCCAATGAGCAGTTCTTC. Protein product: CASSLVGGRAANEQFF.

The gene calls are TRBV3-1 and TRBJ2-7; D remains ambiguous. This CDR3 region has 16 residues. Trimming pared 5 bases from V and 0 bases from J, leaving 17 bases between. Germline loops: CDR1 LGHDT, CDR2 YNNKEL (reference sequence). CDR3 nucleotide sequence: TGTGCCAGCAGCTCTCCCCGACAAGGTAACTCCTACGAGCAGTACTTC. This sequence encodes CASSSPRQGNSYEQYF.

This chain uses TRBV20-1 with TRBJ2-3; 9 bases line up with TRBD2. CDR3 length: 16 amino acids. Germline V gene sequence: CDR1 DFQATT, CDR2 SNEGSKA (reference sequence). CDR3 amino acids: CGDRRSAGGITDTQYF. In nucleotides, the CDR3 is TGCGGTGACCGTCGGAGTGCGGGAGGGATCACAGATACGCAGTATTTT.

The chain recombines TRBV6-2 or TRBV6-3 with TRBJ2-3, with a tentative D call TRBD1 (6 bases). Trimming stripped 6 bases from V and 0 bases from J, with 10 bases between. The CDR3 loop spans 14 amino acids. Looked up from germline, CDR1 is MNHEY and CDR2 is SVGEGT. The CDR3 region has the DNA TGTGCCAGCAGGGCAACAGGGAGCACAGATACGCAGTATTTT. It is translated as CASRATGSTDTQYF.

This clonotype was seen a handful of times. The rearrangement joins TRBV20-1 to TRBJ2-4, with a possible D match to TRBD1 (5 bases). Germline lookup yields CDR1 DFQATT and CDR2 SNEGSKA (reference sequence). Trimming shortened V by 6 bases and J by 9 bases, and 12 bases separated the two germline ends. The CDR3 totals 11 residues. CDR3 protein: CSAAGYGIQYF. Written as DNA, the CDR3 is TGCAGTGCCGCAGGGTATGGCATTCAGTACTTC.

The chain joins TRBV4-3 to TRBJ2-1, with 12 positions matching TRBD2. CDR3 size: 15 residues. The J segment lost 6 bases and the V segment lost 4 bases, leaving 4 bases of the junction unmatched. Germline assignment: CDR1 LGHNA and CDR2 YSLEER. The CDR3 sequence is CASSPSSGGANEQFF. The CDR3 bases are TGCGCCAGCAGCCCCTCTAGCGGGGGGGCCAATGAGCAGTTCTTC.

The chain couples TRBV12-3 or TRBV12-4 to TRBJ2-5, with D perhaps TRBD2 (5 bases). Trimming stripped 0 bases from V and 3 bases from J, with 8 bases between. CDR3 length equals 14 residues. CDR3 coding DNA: TGTGCCAGCAGTTTAGCAGCCGGGAAAGAGACCCAGTACTTC. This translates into CASSLAAGKETQYF.